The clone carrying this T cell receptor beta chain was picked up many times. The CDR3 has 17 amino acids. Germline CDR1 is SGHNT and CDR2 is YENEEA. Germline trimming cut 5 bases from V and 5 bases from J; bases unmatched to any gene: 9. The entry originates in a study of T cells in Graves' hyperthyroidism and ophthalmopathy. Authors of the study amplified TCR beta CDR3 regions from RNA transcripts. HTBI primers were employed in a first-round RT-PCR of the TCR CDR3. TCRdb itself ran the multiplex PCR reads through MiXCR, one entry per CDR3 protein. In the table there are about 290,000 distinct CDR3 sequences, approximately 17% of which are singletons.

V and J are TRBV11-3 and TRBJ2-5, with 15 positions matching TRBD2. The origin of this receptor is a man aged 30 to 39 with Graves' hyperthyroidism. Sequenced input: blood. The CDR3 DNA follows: TGTGCCAGCAGCCCCGGACTAGCGGGAGGGATTCGTGAGACCCAGTACTTC. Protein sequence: CASSPGLAGGIRETQYF.